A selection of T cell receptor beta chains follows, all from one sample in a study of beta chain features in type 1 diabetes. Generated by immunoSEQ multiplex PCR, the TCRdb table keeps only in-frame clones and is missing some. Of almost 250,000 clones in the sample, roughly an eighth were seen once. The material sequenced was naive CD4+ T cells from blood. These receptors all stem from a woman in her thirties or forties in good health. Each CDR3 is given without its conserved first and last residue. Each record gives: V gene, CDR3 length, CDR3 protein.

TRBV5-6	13	ASSLWFRGLGEQF
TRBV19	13	ASSQDRGRGDTQY
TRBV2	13	ASSAASGSTGELF
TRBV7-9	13	ASSLGQGAYNEQF
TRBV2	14	ASSPRGVSSGNTIY
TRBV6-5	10	ASSQGNYGYT
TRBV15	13	ATRRGTTTNEKLF
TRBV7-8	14	ASSRAVSSGGYEQY
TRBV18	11	ASSPQEKSEAF
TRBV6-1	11	ASSEGPAGPQH
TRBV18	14	ASSVQGVRLNYGYT
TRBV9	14	ASSVGGQPPGNTIY
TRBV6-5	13	ASRPGGPPNQPQH
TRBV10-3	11	ATEGQVTYEQY
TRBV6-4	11	ASSETGRFGYT
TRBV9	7	GGEQPQH
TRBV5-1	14	ASSLGLAGVTDTQY
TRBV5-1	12	ASSYTGTGDEQY
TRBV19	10	ASSRQSIEAF
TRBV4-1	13	ASSQVPGGGETQY
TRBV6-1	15	ASSEYVAGGLNNEQF
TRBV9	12	ASTAPAGANVLT
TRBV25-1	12	ASSERQGVDTQY